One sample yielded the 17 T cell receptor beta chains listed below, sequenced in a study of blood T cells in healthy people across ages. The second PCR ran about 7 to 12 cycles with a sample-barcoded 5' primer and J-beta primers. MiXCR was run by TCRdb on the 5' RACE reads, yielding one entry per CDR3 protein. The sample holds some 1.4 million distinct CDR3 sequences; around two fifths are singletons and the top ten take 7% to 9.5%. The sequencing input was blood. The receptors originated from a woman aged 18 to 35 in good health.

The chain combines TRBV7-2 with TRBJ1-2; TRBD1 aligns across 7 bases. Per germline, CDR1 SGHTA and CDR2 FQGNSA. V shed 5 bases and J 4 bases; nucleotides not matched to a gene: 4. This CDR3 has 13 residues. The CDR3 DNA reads TGTGCCAGCAGCAGGGACAGCTTCTATGGCTACACCTTC. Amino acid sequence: CASSRDSFYGYTF.

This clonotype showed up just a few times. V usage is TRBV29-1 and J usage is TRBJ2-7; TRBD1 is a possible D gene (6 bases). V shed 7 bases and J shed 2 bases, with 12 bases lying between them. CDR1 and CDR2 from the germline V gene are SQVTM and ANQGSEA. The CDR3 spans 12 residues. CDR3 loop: CSAGTPPYEQYF. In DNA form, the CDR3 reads TGCAGCGCCGGGACACCACCCTACGAGCAGTACTTC.

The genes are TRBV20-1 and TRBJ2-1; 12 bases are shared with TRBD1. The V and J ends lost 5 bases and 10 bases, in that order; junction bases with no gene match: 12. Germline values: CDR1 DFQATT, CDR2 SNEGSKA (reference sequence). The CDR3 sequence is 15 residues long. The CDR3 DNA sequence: TGCAGTGCTCAGACGGGGGACAGGGGGCTAAAGGAGCAGTTCTTC. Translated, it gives CSAQTGDRGLKEQFF.

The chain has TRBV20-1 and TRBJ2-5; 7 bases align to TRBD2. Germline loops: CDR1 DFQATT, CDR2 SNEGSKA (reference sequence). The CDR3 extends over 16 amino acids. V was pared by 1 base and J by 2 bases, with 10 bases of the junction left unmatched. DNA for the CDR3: TGCAGTGCTAGAGGTCGGGGTAGCGGGTCTCAAGAGACCCAGTACTTC. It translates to CSARGRGSGSQETQYF.

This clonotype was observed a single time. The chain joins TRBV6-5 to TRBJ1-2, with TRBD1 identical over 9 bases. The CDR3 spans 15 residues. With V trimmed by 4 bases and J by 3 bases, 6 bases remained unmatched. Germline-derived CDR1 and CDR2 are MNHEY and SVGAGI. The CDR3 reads CASSSLWTGDYGYTF. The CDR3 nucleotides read TGTGCCAGCAGTTCTCTTTGGACAGGGGACTATGGCTACACCTTC.

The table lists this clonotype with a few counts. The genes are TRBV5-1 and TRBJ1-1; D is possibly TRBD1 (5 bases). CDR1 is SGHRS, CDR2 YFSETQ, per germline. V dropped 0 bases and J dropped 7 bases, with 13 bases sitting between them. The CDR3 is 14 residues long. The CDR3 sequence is CASSLALGGIEAFF. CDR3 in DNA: TGCGCCAGCAGCTTGGCCCTGGGGGGGATTGAAGCTTTCTTT. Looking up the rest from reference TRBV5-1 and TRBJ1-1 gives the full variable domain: KAGVTQTPRYLIKTRGQQVTLSCSPISGHRSVSWYQQTPGQGLQFLFEYFSETQRNKGNFPGRFSGRQFSNSRSEMNVSTLELGDSALYLCASSLALGGIEAFFGQGTRLTVV.

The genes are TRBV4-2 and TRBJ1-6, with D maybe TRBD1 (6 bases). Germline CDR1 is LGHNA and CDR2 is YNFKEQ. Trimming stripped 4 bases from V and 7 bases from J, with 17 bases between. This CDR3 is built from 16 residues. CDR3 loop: CASSPPSTGWNSPLHF. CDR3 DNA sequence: TGTGCCAGCAGCCCCCCCTCAACAGGGTGGAATTCACCCCTCCACTTT.

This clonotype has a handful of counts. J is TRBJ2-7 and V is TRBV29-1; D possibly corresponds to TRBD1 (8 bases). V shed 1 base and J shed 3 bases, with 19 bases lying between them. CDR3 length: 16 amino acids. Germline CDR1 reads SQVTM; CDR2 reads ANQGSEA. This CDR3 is CSVEGPHRGGYYEQYF. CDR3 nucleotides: TGCAGCGTTGAAGGCCCGCACAGGGGGGGTTACTACGAGCAGTACTTC.

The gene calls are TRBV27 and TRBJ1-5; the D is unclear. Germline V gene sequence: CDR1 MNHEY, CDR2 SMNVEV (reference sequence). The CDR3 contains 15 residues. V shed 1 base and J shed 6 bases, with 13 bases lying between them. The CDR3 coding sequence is TGTGCCAGCAGTTTATTTGGACCAGGCGGTCAGCCCCAGCATTTT. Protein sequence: CASSLFGPGGQPQHF.

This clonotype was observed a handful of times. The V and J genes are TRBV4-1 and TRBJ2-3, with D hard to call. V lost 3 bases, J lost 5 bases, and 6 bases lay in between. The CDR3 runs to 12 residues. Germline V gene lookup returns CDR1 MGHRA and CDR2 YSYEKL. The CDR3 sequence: CASSHALDTQYF. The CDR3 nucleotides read TGCGCCAGCAGCCACGCCCTAGATACGCAGTATTTT.

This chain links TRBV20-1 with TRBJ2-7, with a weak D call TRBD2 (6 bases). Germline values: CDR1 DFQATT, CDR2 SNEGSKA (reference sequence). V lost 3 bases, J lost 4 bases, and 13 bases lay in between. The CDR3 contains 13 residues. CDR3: CSASLVGTYEQYF. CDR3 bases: TGCAGTGCTAGTTTGGTGGGGACTTACGAGCAGTACTTC.

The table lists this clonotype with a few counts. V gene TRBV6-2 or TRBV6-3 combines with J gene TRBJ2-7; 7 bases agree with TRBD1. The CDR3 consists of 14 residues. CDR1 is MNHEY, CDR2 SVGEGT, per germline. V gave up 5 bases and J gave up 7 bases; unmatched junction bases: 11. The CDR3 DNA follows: TGTGCCAGCAGTCCTGGGGACAGACGTTTTGAGCAGTACTTC. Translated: CASSPGDRRFEQYF.

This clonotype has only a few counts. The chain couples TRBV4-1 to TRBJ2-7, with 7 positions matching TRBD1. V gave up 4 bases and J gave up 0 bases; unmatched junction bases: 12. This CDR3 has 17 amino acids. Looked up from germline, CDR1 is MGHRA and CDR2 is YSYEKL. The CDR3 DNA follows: TGCGCCAGCAGCCTCTCTTTGACAGGGAAAGCCTCCTACGAGCAGTACTTC. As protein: CASSLSLTGKASYEQYF.

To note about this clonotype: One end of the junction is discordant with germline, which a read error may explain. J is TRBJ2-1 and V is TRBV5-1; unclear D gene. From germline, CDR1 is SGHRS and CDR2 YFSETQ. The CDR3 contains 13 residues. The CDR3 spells CDSSSSSYNEQFF. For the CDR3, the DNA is TGCGACAGCAGCTCCAGCAGCTACAATGAGCAGTTCTTC. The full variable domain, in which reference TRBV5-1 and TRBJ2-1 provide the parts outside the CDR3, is KAGVTQTPRYLIKTRGQQVTLSCSPISGHRSVSWYQQTPGQGLQFLFEYFSETQRNKGNFPGRFSGRQFSNSRSEMNVSTLELGDSALYLCDSSSSSYNEQFFGPGTRLTVL.

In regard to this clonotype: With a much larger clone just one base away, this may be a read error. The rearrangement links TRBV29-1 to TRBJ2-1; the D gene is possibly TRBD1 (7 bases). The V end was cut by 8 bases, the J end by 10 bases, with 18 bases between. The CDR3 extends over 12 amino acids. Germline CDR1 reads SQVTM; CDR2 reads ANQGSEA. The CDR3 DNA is TGCAGCACCCGGTCCCAGGGGGGCGAGCAGTTCTTC. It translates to CSTRSQGGEQFF.

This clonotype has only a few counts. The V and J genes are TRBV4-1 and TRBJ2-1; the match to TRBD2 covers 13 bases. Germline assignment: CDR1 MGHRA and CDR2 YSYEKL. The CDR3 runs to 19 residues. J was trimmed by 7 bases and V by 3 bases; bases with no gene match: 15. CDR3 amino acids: CASSHSVATSGRRRNEQFF. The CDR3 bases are TGCGCCAGCAGCCATTCTGTGGCGACTAGCGGGAGGAGAAGGAATGAGCAGTTCTTC.

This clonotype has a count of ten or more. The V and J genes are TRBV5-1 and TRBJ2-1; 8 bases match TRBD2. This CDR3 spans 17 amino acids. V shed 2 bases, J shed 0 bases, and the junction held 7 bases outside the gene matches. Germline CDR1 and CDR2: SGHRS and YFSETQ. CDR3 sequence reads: CASSLTAGDLSYNEQFF. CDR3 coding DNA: TGCGCCAGCAGCTTAACAGCGGGGGACCTCTCCTACAATGAGCAGTTCTTC.